This TCR beta chain was captured by sequencing in a study of vaccination and CD4 T cells after COVID-19. The Oncomine TCR Beta short-read assay sequenced DNA from cultured CD4+ T cells. Via MiXCR, TCRdb re-called the PCR reads, giving one row per CDR3 protein. The table includes fewer than 20,000 distinct CDR3 sequences, around three quarters detected once. The CDR3 is 15 amino acids. Germline V gives CDR1 SGHTA, CDR2 FQGTGA. V lost 4 bases, J lost 5 bases, and 17 bases lay in between. The treatment denotes: roughly ten-day PBMC culture with coronavirus spike peptide pools or control peptides (ViraFEST assay). Study-level results: Convalescent patients displayed a median about 90% of reactive clones emerging only post-vaccination.

In the case of this clonotype: What it binds is unknown.

The specimen sequenced was CD4+ T cells from blood, cultured in vitro. J is TRBJ2-5 and V is TRBV7-3, with D tentatively TRBD2 (6 bases). The receptor was isolated from a human donor who had recovered from COVID-19. CDR3 in amino acids: CASSSTGARGETQYF. The CDR3 DNA reads as TGTGCCAGCAGCTCAACCGGGGCCCGGGGGGAGACCCAGTACTTC.